A single sample gave rise to the 27 T cell receptor beta chains below, sequenced in a study of blood T cell repertoires in COVID-19. The method was immunoSEQ multiplex PCR; TCRdb's version includes in-frame clones alone and lacks a portion of them. The table has around 68,000 clones, 80% to 90% seen once. Material for sequencing was peripheral blood. The receptors were sampled from a man aged 45 to 65 with active COVID-19.

The gene calls are TRBV3-1 (or the pseudogene TRBV3-2) and TRBJ1-1; D perhaps matches TRBD1 (5 bases). Germline V gene data show CDR1 as LGHDT and CDR2 as YNNKEL (reference sequence). The CDR3 is made up of 11 amino acids. Trimming took 8 bases from V and 5 from J, leaving 9 bases between them. The CDR3 is CASAGGTEAFF. Here the CDR3 DNA reads TGTGCCAGCGCTGGGGGGACTGAAGCTTTCTTT.

The V gene is TRBV10-3, the J gene TRBJ1-5; D may be TRBD1 (5 bases). Germline V gene sequence: CDR1 ENHRY, CDR2 SYGVKD. The CDR3 covers 14 residues. Trimming pared 8 bases from V and 4 bases from J, leaving 15 bases between. Here the CDR3 DNA reads TGTGCCATCGGATCGACAGCCGTAAATCAGCCCCAGCATTTT. It translates to CAIGSTAVNQPQHF.

The V and J genes are TRBV7-9 and TRBJ1-1; D is perhaps TRBD1 (6 bases). CDR3 size: 14 residues. Deletions cut 4 bases from V and 4 bases from J, with 13 bases between. Germline-derived CDR1 and CDR2 are SEHNR and FQNEAQ (reference sequence). CDR3 sequence: CASSSTTGTTEAFF. CDR3 coding DNA: TGTGCCAGCAGCTCAACCACAGGGACCACTGAAGCTTTCTTT.

A word on this clone: At one of its ends the junction is not consistent with the germline gene, which may arise from a read error. The same CDR3 also results from other DNA sequences found in this sample. This chain connects TRBV9 to TRBJ2-1; D is perhaps TRBD2 (5 bases). CDR1 is SGDLS, CDR2 YYNGEE, per germline. The CDR3 loop spans 14 amino acids. In DNA, the CDR3 is TGTGCCAGCAGCGTAGGCGCGTCTAGCAATGAGCAATTCTTC. It codes for CASSVGASSNEQFF.

The V and J genes are TRBV6-2 or TRBV6-3 and TRBJ2-3; 8 nucleotides align to TRBD2. Germline V gene lookup returns CDR1 MNHEY and CDR2 SVGEGT. This CDR3 has 15 amino acids. The junction had 5 bases not matched to a gene; V was cut back by 5 bases and J by 1 base. CDR3 region: CASSPGLVGTDTQYF. CDR3 DNA: TGTGCCAGCAGTCCGGGACTAGTTGGCACAGATACGCAGTATTTT.

About this clone: The same CDR3 is also encoded by other DNA sequences in this sample. The genes are TRBV5-1 and TRBJ2-3, with 12 positions matching TRBD1. V shed 3 bases, J shed 6 bases, and the junction held 2 bases outside the gene matches. Germline CDR1 is SGHRS and CDR2 is YFSETQ. The CDR3 consists of 14 residues. CDR3: CASSSGQGADTQYF. In DNA, the CDR3 is TGCGCCAGCAGCTCGGGACAGGGGGCCGATACGCAGTATTTT.

This clone was observed a handful of times. This chain links TRBV7-9 with TRBJ1-1; no reliable D call. The CDR3 runs to 14 residues. Trimming pared 2 bases from V and 3 bases from J, leaving 10 bases between. From germline, CDR1 is SEHNR and CDR2 FQNEAQ (reference sequence). The CDR3 DNA follows: TGTGCCAGCAGCTTAAGGGAGTTGGACACTGAAGCTTTCTTT. Amino acid sequence: CASSLRELDTEAFF.

J is TRBJ1-5 and V is TRBV30, with 7 bases fitting TRBD1. The CDR3 consists of 15 residues. Trimming took 6 bases from V and 5 from J; bases not matched to a gene: 13. CDR1 and CDR2 from the germline V gene are GTSNPN and SVGIG (reference sequence). The DNA for the CDR3 is TGTGCCTGTACCCACCAGACAGGGCCACATCAGCCCCAGCATTTT. Protein: CACTHQTGPHQPQHF. The full variable domain, in which reference TRBV30 and TRBJ1-5 provide the parts outside the CDR3, is SQTIHQWPATLVQPVGSPLSLECTVEGTSNPNLYWYRQAAGRGLQLLFYSVGIGQISSEVPQNLSASRPQDRQFILSSKKLLLSDSGFYLCACTHQTGPHQPQHFGDGTRLSIL.

The chain couples TRBV5-1 to TRBJ1-4; D is unresolved. From germline, CDR1 is SGHRS and CDR2 YFSETQ. This CDR3 has 17 amino acids. V dropped 5 bases and J dropped 0 bases, with 17 bases sitting between them. CDR3 bases: TGCGCCAGCAGGGTAGCGTCCAGGACGGCAACTAATGAAAAACTGTTTTTT. It is translated as CASRVASRTATNEKLFF.

The chain has TRBV6-6 and TRBJ2-3; D is possibly TRBD1 (8 bases). The CDR3 has 14 amino acids. The V end was cut by 2 bases, the J end by 6 bases, with 12 bases between. Germline CDR1 MNHNY, CDR2 SVGAGI (reference sequence). The CDR3 DNA reads as TGTGCCAGCAGTTACACAGGGGGAGGGGATACGCAGTATTTT. Amino acid sequence: CASSYTGGGDTQYF.

A single count supports this clone. The chain couples TRBV27 to TRBJ2-1, with 7 bases that match TRBD2. Germline lookup yields CDR1 MNHEY and CDR2 SMNVEV (reference sequence). The CDR3 length is 14 residues. The V gene end was trimmed by 4 bases and the J gene end by 6 bases; junction bases not matched to a gene: 6. The CDR3 nucleotides read TGTGCCAGCAGTTGGGGCGGGAGTAGCAATGAGCAGTTCTTC. Amino acid sequence: CASSWGGSSNEQFF.

The chain carries TRBV4-1 and TRBJ1-2; 11 bases fit TRBD1. V shed 5 bases and J 4 bases; nucleotides not matched to a gene: 6. CDR3 length equals 15 residues. The germline CDR1 and CDR2 sequences are MGHRA and YSYEKL. CDR3: CASSGPGQGGYGYTF. The CDR3 DNA reads TGCGCCAGCAGCGGACCGGGACAGGGGGGCTATGGCTACACCTTC.

In this sample, this clone turned up once. The chain employs TRBV30 and TRBJ2-7, with 9 nucleotides matching TRBD1. The CDR3 is 12 residues long. Per germline, CDR1 GTSNPN and CDR2 SVGIG (reference sequence). Trimming at V came to 2 bases and at J to 10 bases, leaving 6 bases not matched to a gene. The CDR3 DNA follows: TGTGCCTGGAGTTTCGGACAGGGGCCTCAGTACTTC. It is translated as CAWSFGQGPQYF. Supplemented by reference TRBV30 and TRBJ2-7, the full variable domain reads SQTIHQWPATLVQPVGSPLSLECTVEGTSNPNLYWYRQAAGRGLQLLFYSVGIGQISSEVPQNLSASRPQDRQFILSSKKLLLSDSGFYLCAWSFGQGPQYFGPGTRLTVT.

CDR3 DNA: TGTGCCAGGTATAGCGGCTGGCCCTACAATGAGCAGTTCTTC. Its protein product is CARYSGWPYNEQFF. This sequence joins TRBV19 and TRBJ2-1; maybe TRBD2 (6 bases). Looked up from germline, CDR1 is LNHDA and CDR2 is SQIVND (reference sequence). The CDR3 covers 14 residues. Between the trimmed V and J ends, which lost 9 bases and 2 bases, there was a span of 14 bases.

The chain uses TRBV7-8 and TRBJ1-5; D ambiguous. Germline V gives CDR1 SGHVS, CDR2 FQNEAQ. Trimming shortened V by 1 base and J by 4 bases, and 5 bases separated the two germline ends. CDR3 size: 13 residues. The CDR3 coding sequence is TGTGCCAGCAGCTTAGTTGTAAATCAGCCCCAGCATTTT. This gives the protein CASSLVVNQPQHF.

The chain links TRBV2 to TRBJ1-5, with D perhaps TRBD1 (5 bases). This CDR3 contains 13 residues. Germline V CDR1 and CDR2: SNHLY, FYNNEI. With 7 bases removed from V and 0 bases from J, the gap between germline ends came to 7 bases. This chain's CDR3 is CASKGVSNQPQHF. The CDR3 bases are TGTGCCAGCAAAGGGGTTAGCAATCAGCCCCAGCATTTT.

This rearrangement joins TRBV7-3 to TRBJ2-2, with TRBD1 matching 7 bases. This CDR3 is built from 15 residues. Unmatched junction bases numbered 11, after V lost 11 bases and J lost 2 bases. In germline, CDR1 is SGHTA, CDR2 FQGTGA. CDR3 sequence reads: CAGRSRGSNTGELFF. In nucleotides, the CDR3 is TGTGCCGGGCGTAGCAGGGGGTCAAACACCGGGGAGCTGTTTTTT.

The chain employs TRBV4-2 and TRBJ2-7, with TRBD1 matching over 10 bases. The germline gives CDR1 LGHNA, CDR2 YNFKEQ. The CDR3 covers 16 residues. J lost 2 bases, V lost 1 base, and 5 bases had no gene match. The CDR3, as DNA: TGTGCCAGCAGCCAAGCCTCCGGACAGGGGGCCTACGAGCAGTACTTC. Its protein product is CASSQASGQGAYEQYF.

V usage is TRBV28 and J usage is TRBJ1-1; D possibly corresponds to TRBD1 (5 bases). Trimming stripped 10 bases from V and 3 bases from J, with 24 bases between. This CDR3 has 16 amino acids. Looked up from germline, CDR1 is MDHEN and CDR2 is SYDVKM. CDR3 sequence: CATRRADFLGDTEAFF. In DNA, the CDR3 is TGTGCCACCAGAAGGGCAGACTTCTTAGGGGACACTGAAGCTTTCTTT. The variable domain in full, completed from reference TRBV28 and TRBJ1-1, reads DVKVTQSSRYLVKRTGEKVFLECVQDMDHENMFWYRQDPGLGLRLIYFSYDVKMKEKGDIPEGYSVSREKKERFSLILESASTNQTSMYLCATRRADFLGDTEAFFGQGTRLTVV.

This chain links TRBV29-1 with TRBJ2-5; perhaps TRBD1 as D (6 bases). The germline V and J ends were trimmed by 5 bases and 6 bases, with 10 bases remaining between them. The length of the CDR3 is 11 residues. Germline CDR1 is SQVTM and CDR2 is ANQGSEA. The CDR3 here is CSVQGPKTQYF. The DNA for the CDR3 is TGCAGCGTTCAGGGGCCGAAGACCCAGTACTTC.

The chain couples TRBV15 to TRBJ1-5, with 10 nucleotides matching TRBD1. Looked up from germline, CDR1 is LNHNV and CDR2 is YYDKDF (reference sequence). J gave up 2 bases and V 2 bases, and 3 bases lay outside the gene matches. The CDR3 length is 16 residues. CDR3 residues: CATSRRQGAGNQPQHF. The DNA for the CDR3 is TGTGCCACCAGCAGACGACAGGGGGCGGGCAATCAGCCCCAGCATTTT. Variable domain in full (rest from reference TRBV15 and TRBJ1-5): DAMVIQNPRYQVTQFGKPVTLSCSQTLNHNVMYWYQQKSSQAPKLLFHYYDKDFNNEADTPDNFQSRRPNTSFCFLDIRSPGLGDTAMYLCATSRRQGAGNQPQHFGDGTRLSIL.

The genes are TRBV30 and TRBJ2-7; 7 bases align to TRBD2. From germline, CDR1 is GTSNPN and CDR2 SVGIG (reference sequence). This CDR3 has 16 amino acids. Losses at the gene ends were 2 bases for V and 7 bases for J; bases not matched to a gene: 17. CDR3 protein: CAWSKKAAGRREEQYF. CDR3 DNA: TGTGCCTGGAGTAAAAAGGCAGCGGGGCGACGAGAAGAGCAGTACTTC. Based on the CDR3 plus reference TRBV30 and TRBJ2-7, the full variable domain is SQTIHQWPATLVQPVGSPLSLECTVEGTSNPNLYWYRQAAGRGLQLLFYSVGIGQISSEVPQNLSASRPQDRQFILSSKKLLLSDSGFYLCAWSKKAAGRREEQYFGPGTRLTVT.

The rearrangement uses TRBV28 and TRBJ1-6, with D maybe TRBD1 (5 bases). Trimming stripped 6 bases from V and 10 bases from J, with 19 bases between. The CDR3 contains 15 residues. Germline CDR1 and CDR2: MDHEN and SYDVKM. The chain's CDR3 is CASRHGAHTSSPLHF. For the CDR3, the DNA is TGTGCCAGCAGACATGGGGCCCACACATCGTCACCCCTCCACTTT.

This clone occurred a few times. The chain links TRBV5-4 to TRBJ2-1; 9 bases map to TRBD1. The CDR3 has 15 residues. Losses at the gene ends were 3 bases for V and 2 bases for J; bases not matched to a gene: 3. Per the germline V gene, CDR1 is SGHNT and CDR2 is YYREEE (reference sequence). The CDR3 sequence is CASSSGTGPYNEQFF. The CDR3 nucleotides are TGTGCCAGCAGCTCCGGGACAGGGCCCTACAATGAGCAGTTCTTC.

V usage is TRBV5-1 and J usage is TRBJ2-7; 9 bases are shared with TRBD1. Germline loops: CDR1 SGHRS, CDR2 YFSETQ. This CDR3 comprises 14 residues. The V gene end was trimmed by 4 bases and the J gene end by 2 bases; junction bases not matched to a gene: 4. CDR3 amino acids: CASSVTGGPYEQYF. CDR3 bases: TGCGCCAGCAGCGTCACAGGGGGCCCCTACGAGCAGTACTTC.

The chain links TRBV30 to TRBJ2-3; a weak D match, TRBD1 (6 bases). This CDR3 is 14 amino acids long. CDR1 and CDR2 (germline): GTSNPN, SVGIG (reference sequence). The V gene lost 7 bases and the J gene lost 0 bases, with 14 bases spanning the gap. CDR3 in DNA: TGTGCCTTGGCACAGGGCTTTAGCACAGATACGCAGTATTTT. Amino acids: CALAQGFSTDTQYF.

The chain couples TRBV28 to TRBJ2-7, with 8 bases fitting TRBD1. The CDR3 is 14 residues long. V was pared by 6 bases and J by 4 bases, with 8 bases of the junction left unmatched. Germline values: CDR1 MDHEN, CDR2 SYDVKM. CDR3 DNA: TGTGCCAGCAGCGCCGGGACAGGTGGATACGAGCAGTACTTC. Amino acid sequence: CASSAGTGGYEQYF.